This T cell receptor (beta chain) was sequenced for a study of cytomegalovirus exposure and HLA in healthy donors. The PCR was carried out with 60 Vbeta primers and 13 Jbeta primers. Clones were sequenced by immunoSEQ multiplex PCR, and TCRdb holds only the in-frame ones, with some missing. The sample lists 90,000 or so clones, roughly 71% occurring once. Germline loops: CDR1 SGHRS, CDR2 YFSETQ. The CDR3 length is 14 residues. The germline V and J ends were trimmed by 4 bases and 6 bases, with 13 bases remaining between them. The specimen sequenced was PBMCs. The sequence was obtained from a man aged 45-65 years in good health and CMV-seronegative. The gene calls are TRBV5-1 and TRBJ2-2, with a tentative D call TRBD2 (6 bases). CDR3 nucleotides: TGCGCCAGCAGCCACGCTAGCGAAGCCGGGGAGCTGTTTTTT. Residues: CASSHASEAGELFF.